This T cell receptor (beta chain) was retrieved from a study of CD8+ T cells in alopecia areata. Across the study: C3H/HeJ graft donors with spontaneous alopecia, aged roughly 6-12 months, supplied skin that was transplanted onto female C3H/HeJ mice aged roughly 6-11 weeks. General study findings and limits: Alphabeta T cells residing in normal skin are also sequenced in scalp samples. Lesional scalp, especially alopecia totalis/universalis, showed higher clonality than normal scalp.

Specified time point: mouse skin at time of skin grafting. Mouse recipients provided skin biopsies at grafting and 3 and 6 weeks later. Extracted RNA was reverse transcribed, and the resulting cDNA served as sequencing template. The repertoire was sequenced with immunoSEQ multiplex PCR; TCRdb's copy has only in-frame clones and lacks some. The data show around 1,800 clones, with none appearing a single time. This clone counts as medium-sized. Its antigen is not identified. The gene names given are mouse names. The read stops 4 residues short of the end of the CDR3; the missing end is completed from the germline J gene. The germline gives CDR1 NSHNY, CDR2 SYGAGN. The CDR3 length is 15 residues. Between the trimmed V and J ends, which lost 0 bases and 0 bases, there was a span of 9 bases.

This specimen consisted of skin, obtained at week 0. The chain joins TRBV13-1 to TRBJ1-2, with D perhaps matching TRBD1 (5 bases). This receptor was obtained from a C3H/HeJ mouse with alopecia areata. This line is of MHC haplotype H2-k. CDR3 bases read: TGTGCCAGCAGTGATGCACACAGGACAAACTCC. Its translation: CASSDAHRTNS. Given in full, the CDR3 is CASSDAHRTNSDYTF.